The clone carrying this T cell receptor beta chain was recorded only once. The junction and the germline gene differ at one end; a read error may be behind it. Patients were all untreated before their thyroid surgery. The sample originates from a study of metastatic and nonmetastatic thyroid tumors. At the level of the study: Repertoires from blood and tumor or nodule tissue of malignant and benign thyroid patients were compared.

TCRdb re-called the PCR reads through MiXCR. The sample shows under 35,000 clones, roughly 25% of them seen only once. The CDR3 contains 11 residues. Germline CDR1 SGHRS, CDR2 YFSETQ. The specimen was blood. V usage is TRBV5-1 and J usage is TRBJ2-5; maybe TRBD2 (5 bases). The TCR was taken from a female donor with papillary thyroid cancer or a benign thyroid nodule (not recorded which). Some clones in this sample may be carry-over from other donors' samples. CDR3 protein: CASGLEETEYF. DNA of the CDR3: TGCGCCAGCGGCTTGGAGGAGACCGAGTACTTC.